This T cell receptor (beta chain) was sequenced for a study of vaccination and CD4 T cells after COVID-19 (dated by TCRdb to 2022 to 2024). Regarding the complete study: Every convalescent patient had a positive nasal swab PCR test for SARS-CoV-2, with mild disease in nine patients and severe disease in one. The convalescent cohort comprised six males and four females, including two Hispanic individuals, seven Caucasians, two Asians and one multiracial person. Participants got two doses of the Pfizer-BioNTech BNT162b2 vaccine (n=8) or two doses of the Moderna mRNA-1273 vaccine (n=2). Post-COVID blood samples were collected from convalescent patients a median of around 96 days after diagnosis, with a range of roughly 30 to 161 days. Post-vaccine blood samples were obtained a median of around 67 days after the second vaccine dose, with a range of about 14 to 250 days. For stimulating the cultures, overlapping spike peptide pools were used, derived from SARS-CoV-2 as well as from the common cold coronaviruses HCoV-NL63, HCoV-OC43 and HCoV-229E. In control cultures, a CEFX viral epitope pool was used as positive control, an HIV-1 Nef peptide pool was used as negative control, or no peptide was added. In roughly nine COVID-19 convalescent patients and a few infection-naive healthy vaccine recipients, the spike-specific CD4+ TCR repertoire before mRNA vaccination was compared with the repertoire after mRNA vaccination. Overall study outcomes, separate from this receptor: In convalescent patients, a median roughly 86% of post-vaccine SARS-CoV-2-reactive clones were detected only after vaccination, suggesting vaccine-specific priming. Only a relatively small number of convalescent patients were included in the study, and early timepoints following natural infection were not analyzed. Of the vaccine-specific clones found in convalescent patients, nearly all (304 of 307) were mono-reactive for SARS-CoV-2 spike instead of being cross-reactive with common cold coronaviruses. An increase in the median number of SARS-CoV-2-reactive clonotypes from 20 to 25 after infection to roughly 38 after vaccination was observed, but the change was not found to be significant.

For this clonotype: The antigen this receptor binds is unknown. No base qualities exist here, and no much larger clone lies one base off it.

Library creation used PCR. DNA from cultured CD4+ T cells underwent TCR sequencing with the Oncomine TCR Beta short-read assay at the Johns Hopkins FTIC core. Genomic DNA was extracted from the cultured CD4+ T cells with the QIAamp micro DNA kit. Oncomine TCR Beta libraries from cultured CD4+ T cells were pooled with unique dual indexes and sequenced on an Illumina iSeq 100. Processing in the source paper ran as follows. Non-productive sequences were filtered out, and CDR3s that did not start with C, did not end with F or W, or were shorter than 7 amino acids were discarded. The MANAFEST web application was used to identify antigen-specific clonotypes by comparing peptide-stimulated wells against reference wells and other culture wells. For a clone to be called positive, the clone needed an FDR below 0.05, an odds ratio above 5, and a productive frequency above 0.1% in at least two of three replicate wells. Cross-reactive clonotypes were defined as significantly expanded in both SARS-CoV-2 spike wells and at least one common cold coronavirus spike condition. CDR3 homology was assessed with Levenshtein distances (stringdist) and unrooted phylogenetic trees (ape) in R version 3.6.1. TCRdb redid the processing of the public reads, applying fastp at Q25 and MiXCR, and retained in-frame beta chains. Every distinct CDR3 protein forms one entry, paired with its most common genes and DNA. Here the V and J calls rest on TCRdb's processing, not on the authors' analysis. The sample table records around 8,000 distinct CDR3 sequences; 45% to 50% of these occur just once. The ten most abundant clones make up more than 20% of the sample.

V and J lose 4 bases and 0 bases, and a span of 6 bases separates them. Via the germline V gene (reference sequence), CDR1 is SSHAT and CDR2 FNYEAQ. The CDR3 holds 14 amino acids from the cysteine to the phenylalanine. Only CDR3 DNA is held: 42 bases, read in frame from base 1. The treatment or condition label, as the study defines it: roughly ten-day PBMC culture with coronavirus spike peptide pools or control peptides (ViraFEST assay). The ViraFEST assay, used in the study, expanded antigen-specific T cells with peptide pools and then identified the expanded clonotypes through TCR sequencing. The positive SARS-CoV-2 PCR tests of the convalescent patients were dated from March to December 2020, before the Alpha, Beta and Delta variants emerged in the United States. Each well held 2.2 million or so PBMCs cultured in IMDM containing roughly 5% human AB serum and approximately 10 IU/ml IL-2, with 9 to 10 ug/ml peptide pools added. On days 3 and 7, half of the culture medium was replaced with fresh IL-2-containing medium. CD4+ T cells were isolated after approximately ten days of culture through negative selection using the EasySep CD4+ T cell isolation kit. Ficoll-Paque Plus gradient centrifugation was used to isolate PBMCs from whole blood, and the isolated PBMCs were then either used fresh or cryopreserved at -140C. Each culture condition was generally run in triplicate wells.

The V and J segments used are TRBV7-7 and TRBJ2-2; TRBD1 is a possible D gene, resting on 6 matching bases. Source material: CD4+ T cells from blood, cultured in vitro. The clonotype originates from a human donor who had recovered from COVID-19. The bases read TGTGCCAGCAGCTGGACAGCGAACACCGGGGAGCTGTTTTTT. This gives the protein CASSWTANTGELFF.